This T cell receptor (beta chain) was identified during a study of T cell clonality in common variable immunodeficiency. Study outcomes and limitations: What drives increased CVID clonality needs T cell subpopulation sequencing.

This clone was observed many times. Its target is unknown. The CDR3 end is not reached by the read, which stops 3 residues before it; the germline J gene fills it in. With 4 bases removed from V and 0 bases from J, the gap between germline ends came to 11 bases. Germline CDR1 is SGHRS and CDR2 is YFSETQ. The CDR3 has 16 residues. Produced via immunoSEQ multiplex PCR; TCRdb's table is partial and in-frame only. This sample carries about 40,000 clones, none of them present only once. Sequencing used peripheral blood mononuclear cells. The receptor's source is a person between 18 and 75 years old in good health. The rearrangement links TRBV5-1 to TRBJ2-6; weak D call: TRBD1 (5 bases). Partial CDR3 DNA: TGCGCCAGCAGCCCGCAGGGCCACTCTGGGGCCAACGTC. Its translation is CASSPQGHSGANV. The entire CDR3 sequence reads CASSPQGHSGANVLTF.